This record concerns one T cell receptor beta chain sequence. Its cognate antigen has yet to be identified. No qualities accompany the bases; no much larger clone lies one base away. The immunoSEQ Assay, a bias-controlled multiplex PCR, was used to amplify TCRbeta CDR3 regions from genomic DNA. The published analysis was carried out like this. Within the assay, amplification of reference gene primers was used to estimate how many nucleated cells each sample contained. Sequence reads were collapsed and filtered to measure the absolute abundance of every unique TCRbeta CDR3 rearrangement. For each sample, productive Simpson clonality was calculated as the square root of Simpson's diversity index across productive rearrangements. TCRdb mirrors the immuneACCESS table, restricted to in-frame sequences. Some clones are absent from its copies; in checked studies, under half trace to an unresolved V gene, and the reason for the others is unknown. D and trimming were read from the DNA, whereas the V and J calls and clone size are those reported in that table. In this sample the table shows approximately 150,000 clones, about 83% of which occur a single time. Around 1.6% of the sample is in the top ten clones.

The data were taken from a study of blood T cell repertoires in COVID-19 (dated by TCRdb to 2020 to 2022). Regarding the complete study: The collaborator samples originated in the United States, Italy and Spain and spanned the acute and convalescent phases of COVID-19. The material from the prospective study consisted of cDNA or gDNA derived from T cells, B-cell-depleted T cells, or PBMCs. Deeply sampled blood TCRbeta repertoires from subjects exposed to, actively infected with, or recovered from COVID-19 were included in the dataset. The repertoires were released in a freely available public database meant as a resource for research on the immune response to SARS-CoV-2. The samples were drawn from the first 160 participants of the ongoing ImmuneRACE study and from more than 1,000 subjects provided by 6 global collaborators. Sample metadata almost always included a de-identified subject ID, COVID-19 status, age in years and sex. Where available, HLA class I and class II types were obtained from metadata supplied by the sample provider rather than from assay-based typing.

Relative to germline, V is missing 9 bases and J is missing 0 bases, with 2 bases of the junction outside any gene match. The CDR3 runs 13 amino acids, cysteine and phenylalanine included. The read is trimmed to its CDR3 DNA, 39 bases read in frame from base 1. Based on the germline V gene, the CDR1 and CDR2 sequences are MRHNA and SNTAGT. Study-wide findings and limitations: How much clinical and demographic metadata was included differed by source and by participant, and the metadata was provided uncurated.

The collaborating institutions used their own protocols to collect whole blood in K2EDTA tubes. For TCRbeta analysis, collaborators shipped samples in one of three forms: frozen whole blood, isolated PBMCs, or DNA extracted from either of those sample types. The chain is assembled from TRBV6-4 and TRBJ1-1, with TRBD1 matching 9 junction bases. The origin of this receptor is a human donor in a cohort sampled during active COVID-19. The material sequenced was peripheral blood. The DNA sequence is TGTGCCAGTCGACAGGGGGTGAACACTGAAGCTTTCTTT. Its protein reads: CASRQGVNTEAFF.